This TCR beta chain was captured by sequencing in a study of CD8 T cells in Susac syndrome. An input of about 0.5 to 1 ug of RNA was subjected to reverse transcription using random hexamers. Across 54 Vbeta and 13 Jbeta, immunoSEQ multiplex PCR amplified TCR beta CDR3. TCRdb redid the calling of the immunoSEQ multiplex PCR reads with MiXCR, one entry per CDR3 protein. Of 150,000 to 200,000 distinct CDR3 sequences listed, just under 95% are singletons. Sequencing of TCR beta drew on CD8+ and CD4+ T cells from blood. Age- and sex-matched healthy donors served as the control group. Negative magnetic isolation gave CD8+ and CD4+ cells; FACS enriched CD8+ TEMRA. The sequencing input was CD4+ T cells from PBMCs. This TCR was recovered from a human donor in good health.

In DNA, the CDR3 is TGCGCCAGCAGCTTGGCCGGAAGGTCCAGGGGACATGAGCAGTTCTTC. Translating gives CASSLAGRSRGHEQFF. The rearrangement joins TRBV5-1 to TRBJ2-1; a weak D match, TRBD1 (6 bases). Trimming removed 0 bases at V and 8 bases at J, with 18 bases between. Germline CDR1 reads SGHRS; CDR2 reads YFSETQ. The CDR3 consists of 16 residues.